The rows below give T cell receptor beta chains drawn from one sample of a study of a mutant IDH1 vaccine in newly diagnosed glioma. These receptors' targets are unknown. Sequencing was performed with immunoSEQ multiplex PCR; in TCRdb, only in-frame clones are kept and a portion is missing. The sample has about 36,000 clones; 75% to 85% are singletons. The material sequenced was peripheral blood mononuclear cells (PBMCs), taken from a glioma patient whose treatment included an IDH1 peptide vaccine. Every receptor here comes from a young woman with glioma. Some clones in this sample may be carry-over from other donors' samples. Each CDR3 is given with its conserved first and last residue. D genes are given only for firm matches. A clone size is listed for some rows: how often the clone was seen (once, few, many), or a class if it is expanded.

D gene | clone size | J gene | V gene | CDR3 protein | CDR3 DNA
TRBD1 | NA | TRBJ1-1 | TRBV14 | CASSQAYRGNTEAFF | TGTGCCAGCAGCCAAGCATACAGGGGGAACACTGAAGCTTTCTTT
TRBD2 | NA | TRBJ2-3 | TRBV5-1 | CASSSSPLAVADTQYF | TGCGCCAGCAGCTCCTCCCCTCTAGCGGTCGCAGATACGCAGTATTTT
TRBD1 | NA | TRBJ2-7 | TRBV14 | CASSQDHRGPGPYEQYF | TGTGCCAGCAGCCAAGATCACAGGGGGCCAGGACCTTACGAGCAGTACTTC
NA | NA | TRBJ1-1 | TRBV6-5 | CASSSYRNTEAFF | TGTGCCAGCAGTTCGTACAGGAACACTGAAGCTTTCTTT
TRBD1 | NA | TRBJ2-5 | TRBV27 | CASSLRWDDREETQYF | TGTGCCAGCAGTTTACGTTGGGATGACAGGGAGGAGACCCAGTACTTC
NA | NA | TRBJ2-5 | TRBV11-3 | CASSHGTNQETQYF | TGTGCCAGCAGCCATGGGACAAACCAAGAGACCCAGTACTTC
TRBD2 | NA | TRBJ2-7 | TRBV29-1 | CSVEGTSGDYEQYF | TGCAGCGTTGAAGGGACTAGCGGAGACTACGAGCAGTACTTC
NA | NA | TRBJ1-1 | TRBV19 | CASSIAVNTEAFF | TGTGCCAGTAGTATAGCGGTTAACACTGAAGCTTTCTTT
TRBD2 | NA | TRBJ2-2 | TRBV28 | CASNNPREASGELFF | TGTGCCTCTAACAACCCGCGGGAGGCCTCCGGGGAGCTGTTTTTT
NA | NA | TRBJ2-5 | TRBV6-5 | CASSEGYQETQYF | TGTGCCAGCAGCGAGGGGTACCAAGAGACCCAGTACTTC
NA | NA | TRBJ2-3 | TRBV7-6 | CASSSTQALTDTQYF | TGTGCCAGCAGCTCGACCCAGGCCCTCACAGATACGCAGTATTTT
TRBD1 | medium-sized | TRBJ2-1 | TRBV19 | CASSTTGGSYNEQFF | TGTGCCAGTAGTACGACAGGGGGGTCCTACAATGAGCAGTTCTTC
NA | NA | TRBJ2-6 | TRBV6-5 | CASSWRVRGANVLTF | TGTGCCAGCTCGTGGCGGGTACGGGGGGCCAACGTCCTGACTTTC
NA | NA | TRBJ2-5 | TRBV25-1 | CASSPRTVQETQYF | TGTGCCAGCAGCCCCAGGACAGTTCAAGAGACCCAGTACTTC
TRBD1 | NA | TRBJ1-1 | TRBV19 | CASRGMTGGENTEAFF | TGTGCCAGTCGGGGAATGACAGGGGGCGAAAACACTGAAGCTTTCTTT
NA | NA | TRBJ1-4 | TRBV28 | CASSFGSRGSGEKLFF | TGTGCCAGCAGTTTCGGATCCCGCGGTAGTGGTGAAAAACTGTTTTTT
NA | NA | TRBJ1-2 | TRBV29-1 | CSALDGGVGYTF | TGCAGCGCCTTGGACGGCGGCGTTGGCTACACCTTC
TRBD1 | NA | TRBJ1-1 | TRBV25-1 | CASQITGTGAGTEAFF | TGTGCCAGCCAAATCACCGGGACAGGGGCCGGAACTGAAGCTTTCTTT
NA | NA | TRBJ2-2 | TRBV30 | CALPGGHTGELFF | TGTGCCCTACCGGGGGGCCACACCGGGGAGCTGTTTTTT
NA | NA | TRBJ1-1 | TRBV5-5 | CASSLAGPNTEAFF | TGTGCCAGCAGCTTGGCAGGTCCGAACACTGAAGCTTTCTTT
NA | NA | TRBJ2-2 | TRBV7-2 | CASRASGLSGELFF | TGTGCCAGCAGAGCTTCTGGATTGAGCGGGGAGCTGTTTTTT
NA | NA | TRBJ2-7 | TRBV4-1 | CASSQEPGTDYEQYF | TGCGCCAGCAGCCAAGAACCGGGCACGGACTACGAGCAGTACTTC
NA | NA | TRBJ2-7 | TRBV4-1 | CASRLSFGTLPYEQYF | TGCGCCAGCAGATTAAGTTTTGGGACGCTACCCTACGAGCAGTACTTC
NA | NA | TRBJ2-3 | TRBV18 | CASSWDDNTQYF | TGTGCCAGCTCATGGGATGATAATACGCAGTATTTT
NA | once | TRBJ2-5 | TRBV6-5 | CASTLLGGPQETQYF | TGTGCCAGCACCCTACTGGGGGGACCCCAAGAGACCCAGTACTTC
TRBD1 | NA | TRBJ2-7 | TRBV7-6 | CASSLVATGTEQYF | TGTGCCAGCAGCTTGGTCGCGACAGGGACCGAGCAGTACTTC
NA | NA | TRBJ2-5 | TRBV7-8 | CASTWWGEETQYF | TGTGCCAGCACCTGGTGGGGGGAAGAGACCCAGTACTTC
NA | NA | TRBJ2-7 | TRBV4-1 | CASSQDARALAYEQYF | TGCGCCAGCAGCCAAGATGCCCGGGCCCTCGCCTACGAGCAGTACTTC
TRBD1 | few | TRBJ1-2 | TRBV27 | CASSSLPTGVGGYTF | TGTGCCAGCAGTTCCCTCCCGACAGGGGTTGGCGGCTACACCTTC
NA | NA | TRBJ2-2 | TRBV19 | CASSIVETAEELFF | TGTGCCAGTAGTATTGTAGAGACGGCGGAGGAGCTGTTTTTT
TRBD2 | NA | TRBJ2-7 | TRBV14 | CASSQEILLAGPYEQYF | TGTGCCAGCAGCCAAGAAATATTACTAGCGGGCCCCTACGAGCAGTACTTC
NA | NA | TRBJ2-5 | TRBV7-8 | CASSEGETQYF | TGTGCCAGCAGCGAGGGAGAGACCCAGTACTTC
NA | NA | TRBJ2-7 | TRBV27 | CASSSVGREDDEQYF | TGTGCCAGCAGTTCAGTGGGGCGGGAAGATGACGAGCAGTACTTC
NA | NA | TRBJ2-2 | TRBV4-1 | CASSQVRNTGELFF | TGCGCCAGCAGCCAAGTAAGGAACACCGGGGAGCTGTTTTTT
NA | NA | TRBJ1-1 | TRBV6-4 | CASSDSDRNTEAFF | TGTGCCAGCAGTGACTCCGACAGGAACACTGAAGCTTTCTTT
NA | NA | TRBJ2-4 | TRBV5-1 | CASSLQGLPENIQYF | TGCGCCAGCAGCTTGCAAGGACTCCCCGAGAACATTCAGTACTTC
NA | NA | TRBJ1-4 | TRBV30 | CAWTGPQSSNEKLFF | TGTGCCTGGACGGGGCCGCAGAGCAGTAATGAAAAACTGTTTTTT
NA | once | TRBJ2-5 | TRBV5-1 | CASSLQETQYF | TGCGCCAGCAGCTTGCAAGAGACCCAGTACTTC
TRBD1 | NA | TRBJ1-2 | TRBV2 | CASRGDRENYGYTF | TGTGCCAGCAGGGGGGACAGGGAGAACTATGGCTACACCTTC